Following are 28 T cell receptor beta chains from one sample sequenced in a study of post-analysis software for immune sequencing data. Whole-study findings and limits: Patients had higher frequencies than controls of five TRBV segments, including TRBV5-6, TRBV5-1 and TRBV20-1.

Their recognized antigens are unknown. TCR beta cDNA libraries included unique molecular identifiers. A single record per CDR3 protein comes from TCRdb applying MiXCR to the PCR reads. The sample lists about half a million distinct CDR3 sequences, roughly 46% seen once, with about an eighth in the top ten. The sequenced material came from blood. The receptors shown here come from a girl under 18 with multiple sclerosis.

Regarding this clonotype: Mismatch with germline at one junction end may stem from a read error. The rearrangement joins TRBV4-3 to TRBJ2-2, with 8 nucleotides matching TRBD1. CDR3 length equals 16 residues. Germline CDR1 LGHNA, CDR2 YSLEER. The CDR3 nucleotides are TGCGCCAGCAGCCTGGGACAGGCTCCGAACACCGGGGAGCGGTTTTTT. Amino acids: CASSLGQAPNTGERFF.

This sequence joins TRBV25-1 and TRBJ1-1; D unresolved. Trimming removed 1 base at V and 0 bases at J, with 9 bases between. This CDR3 is built from 15 residues. The germline V gene has CDR1 MGHDK and CDR2 SYGVNS. In DNA form, the CDR3 reads TGTGCCAGCAGTGAATTGAGGGCGGTGAACACTGAAGCTTTCTTT. Its translation is CASSELRAVNTEAFF.

The V gene is TRBV29-1, the J gene TRBJ2-7, with D perhaps being TRBD1 or TRBD2 (5 bases each). This CDR3 has 12 amino acids. CDR1 SQVTM and CDR2 ANQGSEA come from the germline V gene. Trimming left V 4 bases short and J 7 bases short, with 14 bases between. The CDR3 DNA follows: TGCAGCGTTGTTGGGGACGGGGTAGAGCAGTACTTC. Translation: CSVVGDGVEQYF.

Only a few counts were recorded for this clonotype. The chain is built from TRBV5-6 and TRBJ1-1, with D possibly being TRBD1 (5 bases). From germline, CDR1 is SGHDT and CDR2 YYEEEE. The CDR3 extends over 15 amino acids. The V end lost 1 base, the J end lost 3 bases, and 13 bases lay between the germline ends. The CDR3 nucleotides read TGTGCCAGCAGCTTGTCGCCCCGGGGGGACACTGAAGCTTTCTTT. Protein sequence: CASSLSPRGDTEAFF.

This clonotype was observed a few times. The V call is TRBV28, the J call TRBJ1-2; 8 nucleotides agree with TRBD1. The CDR3 runs 15 residues. The J segment lost 8 bases and the V segment lost 1 base, leaving 9 bases of the junction unmatched. The germline V gene has CDR1 MDHEN and CDR2 SYDVKM. The CDR3 nucleotides are TGTGCCAGCAGTTTATTGGACAGGGAGGAGCGGGGCTACACCTTC. Its translation is CASSLLDREERGYTF.

The CDR3 DNA sequence: TGTGCCAGCAGTTTACAGGGGACCCTTAGCAATCAGCCCCAGCATTTT. It yields the protein CASSLQGTLSNQPQHF. The J gene is TRBJ1-5, the V gene TRBV12-3 or TRBV12-4; weak D call: TRBD1 (6 bases). Trimming took off 2 bases at V and 0 bases at J, with 11 bases between the two ends. This CDR3 is built from 16 residues.

This clonotype was seen a single time. This rearrangement joins TRBV27 to TRBJ2-1; 8 bases are shared with TRBD2. The V and J ends lost 8 bases and 1 base, in that order; junction bases with no gene match: 7. The CDR3 is 15 residues long. The germline gives CDR1 MNHEY, CDR2 SMNVEV (reference sequence). Here the CDR3 DNA reads TGTGCCAGCGGAAGCGGGAGTGGATCCTACAATGAGCAGTTCTTC. Protein: CASGSGSGSYNEQFF.

This clonotype was recorded only once. The J gene is TRBJ2-5, the V gene TRBV30; D remains unclear. The V end lost 0 bases, the J end lost 6 bases, and 14 bases lay between the germline ends. The V gene's germline CDR1 is GTSNPN and CDR2 SVGIG (reference sequence). The CDR3 runs to 14 residues. CDR3 sequence: CAWSVGPPRKTQYF. CDR3 DNA sequence: TGTGCCTGGAGTGTAGGGCCCCCTAGGAAGACCCAGTACTTC. Drawing the rest from reference TRBV30 and TRBJ2-5, the complete variable domain is SQTIHQWPATLVQPVGSPLSLECTVEGTSNPNLYWYRQAAGRGLQLLFYSVGIGQISSEVPQNLSASRPQDRQFILSSKKLLLSDSGFYLCAWSVGPPRKTQYFGPGTRLLVL.

The J gene is TRBJ2-7, the V gene TRBV27, with 9 bases identical to TRBD1. V was pared by 3 bases and J by 1 base, with 1 base of the junction left unmatched. The CDR3 length is 14 residues. Germline-derived CDR1 and CDR2 are MNHEY and SMNVEV (reference sequence). The DNA for the CDR3 is TGTGCCAGCAGTTTCGGGACAGGGTCCTACGAGCAGTACTTC. It codes for CASSFGTGSYEQYF.

The chain carries TRBV29-1 and TRBJ2-1, with D maybe TRBD2 (5 bases). The CDR3 runs to 11 residues. Per germline, CDR1 SQVTM and CDR2 ANQGSEA. V was clipped by 5 bases and J by 9 bases, with 11 bases between them. In DNA form, the CDR3 reads TGCAGCGTTAAGGGAGCAGGTGAGCAGTTCTTC. This sequence encodes CSVKGAGEQFF.

J is TRBJ1-6 and V is TRBV7-3; TRBD1 might be the D (5 bases). Trimming removed 2 bases from V and 7 bases from J, with 9 bases in between. Germline V gene sequence: CDR1 SGHTA, CDR2 FQGTGA. The length of the CDR3 is 14 residues. This CDR3 reads CASSLGAVNSPLHF. Here the CDR3 DNA reads TGTGCCAGCAGCTTAGGGGCGGTAAATTCACCCCTCCACTTT. Supplemented by reference TRBV7-3 and TRBJ1-6, the full variable domain reads GAGVSQTPSNKVTEKGKYVELRCDPISGHTALYWYRQSLGQGPEFLIYFQGTGAADDSGLPNDRFFAVRPEGSVSTLKIQRTERGDSAVYLCASSLGAVNSPLHFGNGTRLTVT.

The chain carries TRBV2 and TRBJ1-1; D not resolved. The CDR3 is made up of 14 amino acids. Germline values: CDR1 SNHLY, CDR2 FYNNEI. The ends were cut back, 5 bases at V and 5 bases at J, with 15 bases in the middle. This chain's CDR3 is CASSTDILGTEAFF. The CDR3 DNA follows: TGTGCCAGCAGTACCGACATTCTGGGGACTGAAGCTTTCTTT.

About this clonotype: One end of the junction fails to match germline, which may point to a read error. This rearrangement joins TRBV7-7 to TRBJ2-7; 9 positions match TRBD1. Germline CDR1 is SSHAT and CDR2 is FNYEAQ (reference sequence). The CDR3 loop spans 14 amino acids. The CDR3 here is CASSFSDRGTEQYF. CDR3 bases: TGTGCTAGCAGCTTCAGTGACAGGGGGACCGAGCAGTACTTC.

The chain couples TRBV4-2 to TRBJ1-2, with TRBD1 matching over 8 bases. Trimming took 4 bases from V and 2 from J; bases not matched to a gene: 3. Germline-derived CDR1 and CDR2 are LGHNA and YNFKEQ. CDR3 length: 14 amino acids. The CDR3 spells CASSRNRGNYGYTF. The CDR3 coding sequence is TGTGCCAGCAGCCGGAACAGGGGGAACTATGGCTACACCTTC.

V and J are TRBV24-1 and TRBJ2-5; 10 bases are shared with TRBD1. Germline-derived CDR1 and CDR2 are KGHDR and SFDVKD. The J segment lost 5 bases and the V segment lost 9 bases, leaving 8 bases of the junction unmatched. The CDR3 covers 14 residues. This CDR3 reads CATGGQGVLETQYF. The CDR3 bases are TGTGCCACCGGTGGACAGGGGGTATTGGAGACCCAGTACTTC.

This clonotype showed up just a few times. J is TRBJ2-5 and V is TRBV12-3 or TRBV12-4, with D perhaps matching TRBD1 (7 bases). The CDR3 consists of 13 residues. V lost 5 bases and J lost 5, with 12 bases in between. The chain's CDR3 is CASSESGGETQYF. DNA for the CDR3: TGTGCCAGCAGTGAATCAGGGGGGGAGACCCAGTACTTC.

The V and J genes are TRBV5-6 and TRBJ2-4, with D possibly matching TRBD1 (5 bases). Between the trimmed V and J ends, which lost 1 base and 2 bases, there was a span of 16 bases. CDR3 length: 17 residues. Per germline, CDR1 SGHDT and CDR2 YYEEEE. CDR3 loop: CASSLIGQGRTKNIQYF. Written as DNA, the CDR3 is TGTGCCAGCAGCTTGATCGGCCAGGGTCGAACCAAAAACATTCAGTACTTC.

This clonotype was seen more than once but under ten times. This chain joins TRBV6-2 or TRBV6-3 and TRBJ2-1; 10 bases are shared with TRBD2. The CDR3 consists of 13 residues. V gave up 10 bases and J gave up 5 bases; unmatched junction bases: 5. Germline V gene data show CDR1 as MNHEY and CDR2 as SVGEGT. The CDR3 sequence: CATQTSGHNEQFF. The CDR3 DNA follows: TGTGCCACCCAGACTAGCGGGCACAATGAGCAGTTCTTC.

The chain employs TRBV20-1 and TRBJ1-1, with TRBD1 matching over 11 bases. V shed 1 base, J shed 4 bases, and the junction held 5 bases outside the gene matches. Per the germline V gene, CDR1 is DFQATT and CDR2 is SNEGSKA (reference sequence). The CDR3 contains 15 residues. The CDR3 sequence is CSARVPGQGGTEAFF. In DNA, the CDR3 is TGCAGTGCTAGAGTCCCGGGACAGGGGGGCACTGAAGCTTTCTTT.

The chain employs TRBV6-6 and TRBJ2-7; 11 nucleotides align to TRBD2. This CDR3 contains 13 residues. Germline-derived CDR1 and CDR2 are MNHNY and SVGAGI (reference sequence). V gave up 8 bases and J gave up 4 bases; unmatched junction bases: 4. The CDR3 DNA reads as TGTGCCAGCGTAATAGCGGGAGGGTACGAGCAGTACTTC. Protein product: CASVIAGGYEQYF.

This clonotype occurred a few times. V gene TRBV20-1 combines with J gene TRBJ2-7, with 9 bases that match TRBD2. Trimming took 4 bases from V and 7 from J; bases not matched to a gene: 8. The CDR3 consists of 13 residues. Germline CDR1 DFQATT, CDR2 SNEGSKA (reference sequence). DNA of the CDR3: TGCAGTGCTACCGGGCTAGCGGGACGGGAGCAGTACTTC. Translation: CSATGLAGREQYF.

The chain is built from TRBV25-1 and TRBJ1-2; tentatively, D is TRBD1 (5 bases). V shed 5 bases and J shed 2 bases, with 15 bases lying between them. This CDR3 is built from 15 residues. CDR1 is MGHDK and CDR2 is SYGVNS in the germline V gene. CDR3 region: CASSQGGTENYGYTF. In DNA, the CDR3 is TGTGCCAGCAGTCAAGGCGGGACGGAAAACTATGGCTACACCTTC.

This chain joins TRBV29-1 and TRBJ2-7, with 8 bases identical to TRBD1. This CDR3 spans 16 amino acids. Germline-derived CDR1 and CDR2 are SQVTM and ANQGSEA. V gave up 1 base and J gave up 3 bases; unmatched junction bases: 11. CDR3 sequence: CSVEAPTGEDHYEQYF. CDR3 DNA: TGCAGCGTTGAAGCCCCGACAGGGGAAGACCACTACGAGCAGTACTTC.

This clonotype was seen more than once but under ten times. The chain is built from TRBV3-1 and TRBJ1-5, with a tentative D call TRBD1 (5 bases). This CDR3 is built from 16 residues. The V gene lost 2 bases and the J gene lost 5 bases, with 16 bases spanning the gap. Germline lookup yields CDR1 LGHDT and CDR2 YNNKEL (reference sequence). The CDR3 is CASSQFAGTPDQPQHF. CDR3 DNA sequence: TGTGCCAGCAGCCAATTCGCCGGGACCCCAGATCAGCCCCAGCATTTT.

V and J are TRBV12-3 or TRBV12-4 and TRBJ2-1, with D possibly called TRBD1 or TRBD2 (5 bases each). V lost 1 base, J lost 10 bases, and 8 bases lay in between. The CDR3 contains 12 residues. The CDR3 loop is CASSLDWGEQFF. DNA for the CDR3: TGTGCCAGCAGTTTAGATTGGGGGGAGCAGTTCTTC.

The chain uses TRBV11-3 and TRBJ2-1; D might be TRBD2 (5 bases). This CDR3 region has 14 residues. Trimming removed 3 bases at V and 1 base at J, with 7 bases between. Germline V gene data show CDR1 as SGHNT and CDR2 as YENEEA. CDR3 DNA sequence: TGTGCCAGCAGCTTCGGACTTTCCTACAATGAGCAGTTCTTC. This translates into CASSFGLSYNEQFF.

The J gene is TRBJ2-1, the V gene TRBV2; 14 nucleotides agree with TRBD2. The CDR3 length is 19 residues. Germline V gives CDR1 SNHLY, CDR2 FYNNEI. The V gene end was trimmed by 4 bases and the J gene end by 3 bases; junction bases not matched to a gene: 11. The CDR3 is CASSAKSGLAGVSYNEQFF. CDR3 nucleotide sequence: TGTGCCAGCAGTGCGAAATCGGGACTAGCGGGAGTAAGCTACAATGAGCAGTTCTTC.

This clonotype turned up a few times. The junction does not match germline at one end; this may be a read error. The V and J genes are TRBV7-3 and TRBJ2-6; maybe TRBD1 (6 bases). CDR1 and CDR2 from the germline V gene are SGHTA and FQGTGA. The CDR3 spans 18 residues. CDR3 residues: CASSSPGHWSSGANVLTF. Here the CDR3 DNA reads TGTGCCAGTAGCTCTCCGGGACACTGGAGCTCTGGGGCCAACGTCCTGACTTTC.